This T cell receptor beta chain comes out of a study of shared clonotypes between healthy human individuals. Per the germline V gene, CDR1 is MNHEY and CDR2 is SMNVEV (reference sequence). This CDR3 spans 14 amino acids. V was clipped by 6 bases and J by 3 bases, with 14 bases between them. The data were produced by immunoSEQ multiplex PCR, yet TCRdb's version contains in-frame clones alone and is incomplete. The sample carries approximately 2,000,000 clones, over 85% recorded once. Naive CD8 populations comprised CD45RO-negative cells positively selected for CCR7, excluding terminally differentiated effector memory CD45RA+ cells.

This TCR came from a man between 18 and 29 years old in good health. Some clones in this sample may be carry-over from other donors' samples. The sample taken for sequencing was naive CD8+ T cells from PBMCs. The V gene is TRBV27, the J gene TRBJ1-1; D unclear. In nucleotides, the CDR3 is TGTGCCAGCAGCCTAATGTCCGGGGACACTGAAGCTTTCTTT. Translation: CASSLMSGDTEAFF.